This TCR beta chain was found in a study of T cells in tuberculosis. Trimming cost V 4 bases and J 11 bases, with 12 bases left between them. Germline CDR1 LGHNA, CDR2 YSLEER. The CDR3 runs 12 residues. Sequencing used immunoSEQ multiplex PCR; TCRdb keeps in-frame clones, though not all of them. The sample shows about 43,000 clones, roughly 94% of them seen only once. The sample was PBMCs. The rearrangement links TRBV4-3 to TRBJ1-3; TRBD1 is a possible D gene (6 bases). The TCR was taken from a donor between 10 and 35 years old with latent tuberculosis or without tuberculosis infection. Some clones in this sample may be carry-over from other donors' samples. The CDR3 DNA sequence: TGCGCCAGCAGCCTGCAGGGGTCCTCCATATATTTT. Encoded protein: CASSLQGSSIYF.